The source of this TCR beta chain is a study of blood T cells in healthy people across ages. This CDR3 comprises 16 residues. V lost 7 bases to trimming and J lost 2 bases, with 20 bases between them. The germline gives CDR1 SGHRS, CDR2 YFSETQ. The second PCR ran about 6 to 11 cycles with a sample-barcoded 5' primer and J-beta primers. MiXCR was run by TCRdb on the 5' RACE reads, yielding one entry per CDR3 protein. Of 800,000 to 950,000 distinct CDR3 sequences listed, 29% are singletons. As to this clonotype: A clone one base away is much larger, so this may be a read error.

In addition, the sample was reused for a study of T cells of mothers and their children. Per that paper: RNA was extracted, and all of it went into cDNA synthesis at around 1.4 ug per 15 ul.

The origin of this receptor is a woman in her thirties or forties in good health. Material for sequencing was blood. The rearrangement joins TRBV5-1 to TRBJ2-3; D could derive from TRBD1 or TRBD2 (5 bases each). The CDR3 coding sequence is TGCGCCAGCGGAGTAAATTCGGGACCCATCACAGATACGCAGTATTTT. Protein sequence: CASGVNSGPITDTQYF.